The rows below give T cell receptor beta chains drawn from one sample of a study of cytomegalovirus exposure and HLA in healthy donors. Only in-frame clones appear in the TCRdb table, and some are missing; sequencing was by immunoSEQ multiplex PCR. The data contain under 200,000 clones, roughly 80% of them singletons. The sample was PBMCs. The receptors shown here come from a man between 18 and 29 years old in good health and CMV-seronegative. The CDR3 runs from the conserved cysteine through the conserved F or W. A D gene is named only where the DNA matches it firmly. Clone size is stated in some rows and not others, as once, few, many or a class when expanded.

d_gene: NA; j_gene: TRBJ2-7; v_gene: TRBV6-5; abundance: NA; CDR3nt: TGTGCCAGCAGTTACTCAGGCAGGGTGGCCGAGGAGCAGTACTTC; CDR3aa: CASSYSGRVAEEQYF
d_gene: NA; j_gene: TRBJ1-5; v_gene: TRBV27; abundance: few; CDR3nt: TGTGCCAGCAGTTTATCGCAGGGAGGACAGCCCCAGCATTTT; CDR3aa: CASSLSQGGQPQHF
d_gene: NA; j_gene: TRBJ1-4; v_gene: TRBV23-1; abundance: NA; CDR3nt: TGCGCCAGCAGTCAACCCGACAGTGATCCGTATCTTGCAACTAATGAAAAACTGTTTTTT; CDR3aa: CASSQPDSDPYLATNEKLFF
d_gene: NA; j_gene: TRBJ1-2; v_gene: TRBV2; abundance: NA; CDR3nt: TGTGCCAGCCGACGTGGGGGAGGTTCGGACTATGGCTACACCTTC; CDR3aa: CASRRGGGSDYGYTF
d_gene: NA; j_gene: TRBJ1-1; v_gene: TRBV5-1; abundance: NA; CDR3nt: TGCGCCAGCAGCTTGGGGTCCGGCAGGGACACTGAAGCTTTCTTT; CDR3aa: CASSLGSGRDTEAFF
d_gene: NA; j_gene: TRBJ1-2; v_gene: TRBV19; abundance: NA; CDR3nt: TGTGCCAGTAGAAGGACAGACAACTATGGCTACACCTTC; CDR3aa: CASRRTDNYGYTF
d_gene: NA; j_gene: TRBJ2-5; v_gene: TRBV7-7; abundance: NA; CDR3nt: TGTGCTAGCAGCAAAGCCTCTAATTCAGGAGAGACCCAGTACTTC; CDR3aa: CASSKASNSGETQYF
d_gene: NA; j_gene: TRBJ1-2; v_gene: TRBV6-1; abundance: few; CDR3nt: TGTGCCAGCAGTGGAGGGCCCAACCCGGGGGGCTACACCTTC; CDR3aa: CASSGGPNPGGYTF
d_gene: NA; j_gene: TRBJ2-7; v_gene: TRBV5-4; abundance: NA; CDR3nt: TGTGCCAGCAGCTTGGGGTGGAGGTACGAGCAGTACTTC; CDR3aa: CASSLGWRYEQYF
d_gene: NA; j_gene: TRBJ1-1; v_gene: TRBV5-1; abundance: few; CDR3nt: TGCGCCAGCAGCTTGGCCGGACTAGAAGCTTTCTTT; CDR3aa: CASSLAGLEAFF
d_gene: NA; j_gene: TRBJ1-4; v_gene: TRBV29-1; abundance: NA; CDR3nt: TGCAGTGCCTTAGCTGTCGGGGAGGAGGGAGGTAAACTGTTTTTT; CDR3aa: CSALAVGEEGGKLFF
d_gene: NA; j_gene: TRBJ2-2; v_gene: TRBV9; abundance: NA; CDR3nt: TGTGCCAGCAGCGTAGCTGTCCGGGGAGCGAACACCGGGGAGCTGTTTTTT; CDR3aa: CASSVAVRGANTGELFF